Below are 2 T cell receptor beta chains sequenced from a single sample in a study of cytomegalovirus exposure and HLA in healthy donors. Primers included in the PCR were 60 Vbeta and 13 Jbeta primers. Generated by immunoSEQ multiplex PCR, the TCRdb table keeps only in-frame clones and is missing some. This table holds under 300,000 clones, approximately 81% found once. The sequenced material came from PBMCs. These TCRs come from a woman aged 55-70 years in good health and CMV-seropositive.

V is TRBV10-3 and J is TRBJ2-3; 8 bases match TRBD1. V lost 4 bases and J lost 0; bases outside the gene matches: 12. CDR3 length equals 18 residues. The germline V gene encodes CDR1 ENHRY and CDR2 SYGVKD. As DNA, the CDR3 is TGTGCCATCAGTGGGGGGGAGCACCGACAGGGGAGCACAGATACGCAGTATTTT. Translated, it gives CAISGGEHRQGSTDTQYF.

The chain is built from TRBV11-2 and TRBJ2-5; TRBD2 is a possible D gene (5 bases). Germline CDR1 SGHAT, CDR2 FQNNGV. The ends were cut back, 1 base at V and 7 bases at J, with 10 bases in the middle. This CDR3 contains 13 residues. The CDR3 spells CASSLGRESTQYF. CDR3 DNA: TGTGCCAGCAGCTTAGGAAGGGAGTCGACCCAGTACTTC.